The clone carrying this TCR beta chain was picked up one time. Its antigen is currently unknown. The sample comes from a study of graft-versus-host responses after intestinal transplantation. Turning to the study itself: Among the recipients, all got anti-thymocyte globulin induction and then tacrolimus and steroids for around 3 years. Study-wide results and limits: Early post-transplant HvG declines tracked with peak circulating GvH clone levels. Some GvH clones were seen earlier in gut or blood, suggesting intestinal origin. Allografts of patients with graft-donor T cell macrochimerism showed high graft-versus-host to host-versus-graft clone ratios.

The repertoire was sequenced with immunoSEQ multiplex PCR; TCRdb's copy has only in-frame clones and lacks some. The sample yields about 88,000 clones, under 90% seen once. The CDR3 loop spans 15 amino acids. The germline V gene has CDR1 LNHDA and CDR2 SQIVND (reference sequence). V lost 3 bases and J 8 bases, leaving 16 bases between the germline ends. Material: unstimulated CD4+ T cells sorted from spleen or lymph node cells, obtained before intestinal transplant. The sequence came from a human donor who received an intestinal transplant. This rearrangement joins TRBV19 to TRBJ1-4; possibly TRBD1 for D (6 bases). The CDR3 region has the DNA TGTGCCAGTAGTATTCCAGGGAAGGGGGAGGAAAAACTGTTTTTT. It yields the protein CASSIPGKGEEKLFF.